This TCR beta chain was sequenced for a study of low-dose radiotherapy and immunotherapy resistance in tumors. Study-wide context: At a dose of 200 mg/m2, intravenous cyclophosphamide was given every two weeks, one day before radiation and immunotherapy. With cycle 1 day 1 as the start, patients took oral aspirin 300 mg daily for four cycles.

The CDR3 contains 11 residues. Trimming pared 3 bases from V and 7 bases from J, leaving 6 bases between. Germline CDR1 MDHEN, CDR2 SYDVKM. This clonotype came up many times. Amplification of TCRs used a constant-region primer and V-primer adapter for 15 to 25 PCR cycles. TCRdb re-analysed the reads in MiXCR, keeping a single row per CDR3 protein. The repertoire has around 57,000 distinct CDR3 sequences, roughly 31% of them found once; the top ten carry roughly 8.2%. The sample's time point: after trial treatment. Described treatment: LDRT plus nivolumab, ipilimumab, low-dose cyclophosphamide and aspirin (RACIN trial). Treatment combined nivolumab, ipilimumab, aspirin, low-dose cyclophosphamide and low-dose radiotherapy in a dose-escalation trial. As a condition of eligibility, patients had advanced solid tumors lacking tumor-infiltrating lymphocytes.

This specimen was PBMCs, taken after low-dose radiotherapy plus immunotherapy. V is TRBV28 and J is TRBJ1-2; D is unresolved. This receptor was obtained from a male donor with rectosigmoid adenocarcinoma. The CDR3 sequence is CASSLKFGYTF. The DNA of the CDR3 is TGTGCCAGCAGTTTGAAATTTGGCTACACCTTC.